A single T cell receptor beta chain is shown here with its context. The clone's antigen remains unknown. Per-base qualities were not stored, and no clone one base away is much larger. This entry belongs to a study of T cells in tumors and immune-related adverse events (dated by TCRdb to the early 2020s). Based on the germline V gene, the CDR1 and CDR2 sequences are SGHRS and YFSETQ. V is trimmed back by 0 bases and J by 4 bases, and the junction contains 14 bases that no gene match accounts for. The cysteine opens and the phenylalanine closes a CDR3 of 19 amino acids. Here the CDR3 DNA is all that survives: 57 bases in frame from base 1. Taken with the paper, the label for treatment or condition translates to: nivolumab (PD-1 blockade) given before sampling. The DNeasy Blood and Tissue Kit was used to extract DNA from formalin-fixed paraffin-embedded specimens. The TCR beta locus was amplified and sequenced using the immunoSEQ assay, from which bulk TCR Vbeta CDR3 data were obtained. On the study's bioinformatics: CDR3s were excluded if they were non-productive, were shorter than 7 amino acids, or did not start with C or end with F/W. Analysis was restricted to specimens with at least 1000 reads, and clonotypes were defined at the amino acid level. Clonality was computed as 1 minus Pielou's evenness. To equalize library sizes, abundance-weighted random subsampling with replacement was performed and repeated 100 times so that 95% confidence intervals could be reported. Repertoire overlap was quantified with the Morisita overlap index, and the top 40 clones per specimen were checked for overlap with the irAE. The source is immuneACCESS, and TCRdb retained only in-frame sequences with V and J called. Part of the clones is not carried over; for the studies checked, unresolved V genes explain less than half of this, and the remainder is unexplained. V, J and clone size reflect that table, while D and trimming were determined from the DNA. Within this sample are 9,900 or so clones, with less than 95% of them counted one time only. Of the sample, 1.5% is held by the ten largest clones.

The source of this sequence is a female donor with metastatic renal cell carcinoma. Sequencing was performed on lymph node tissue, taken from a patient treated with anti-PD-1 therapy. In this chain, TRBV5-1 is recombined with TRBJ2-1; TRBD2 agrees with 9 junctional bases. CDR3 loop: CASSLAQREASLRYNEQFF. The bases are TGCGCCAGCAGCTTGGCTCAGCGGGAGGCCTCTTTGAGATACAATGAGCAGTTCTTC. This CDR3, with the reference TRBV5-1 and TRBJ2-1 proteins standing in past its ends, gives the full variable domain KAGVTQTPRYLIKTRGQQVTLSCSPISGHRSVSWYQQTPGQGLQFLFEYFSETQRNKGNFPGRFSGRQFSNSRSEMNVSTLELGDSALYLCASSLAQREASLRYNEQFFGPGTRLTVL.